Listed below are T cell receptor beta chains from one sample, sequenced in a study of blood T cell repertoires in COVID-19. Data came from immunoSEQ multiplex PCR; TCRdb stores just in-frame clones and leaves some out. The sample holds more than 350,000 clones, around 89% seen once. The sequenced sample consisted of PBMCs or T cells enriched from blood (not recorded which). Receptor source: a young man who had recovered from COVID-19. Each CDR3 is given with its conserved first and last residue. A D gene is named only where the DNA matches it firmly. Size tells how often a clone was seen (once, few, many) or the class of an expanded clone, and some rows leave it out.

>TRBD2|15|-|TRBV5-5|TRBJ2-1
TGTGCCAGCAGCTCAACGACTAGCGGGAACAATGAGCAGTTCTTC
CASSSTTSGNNEQFF
>TRBD2|15|-|TRBV2|TRBJ2-3
TGTGCCAGCAGGCGAACTAGCGGGGATACAGATACGCAGTATTTT
CASRRTSGDTDTQYF
>TRBD1|15|-|TRBV24-1|TRBJ2-1
TGTGCCACCAGGGCCGGGACAGCCTACTACAATGAGCAGTTCTTC
CATRAGTAYYNEQFF
>-|17|-|TRBV25-1|TRBJ1-3
TGTGCCAGCAGTGAATCTACGACTCCAATCTCTGGAAACACCATATATTTT
CASSESTTPISGNTIYF
>TRBD2|16|-|TRBV9|TRBJ2-1
TGTGCCAGCAGCGAGCCCCTGGTTAGCGGGAACAATGAGCAGTTCTTC
CASSEPLVSGNNEQFF
>TRBD1|12|-|TRBV19|TRBJ2-7
TGTGCCAGCACGAATACAGGGGGCGAGCAGTACTTC
CASTNTGGEQYF
>-|15|-|TRBV6-5|TRBJ2-7
TGTGCCAGCGGAATATCAGGGGGGAGCTCCTACGAGCAGTACTTC
CASGISGGSSYEQYF
>-|13|-|TRBV2|TRBJ1-1
TGTGCCAGCAGTTGGGCAGTGAACACTGAAGCTTTCTTT
CASSWAVNTEAFF
>-|15|-|TRBV2|TRBJ1-2
TGTGCCAGCAGTGAAGCGGGCAGGGGTAGCTATGGCTACACCTTC
CASSEAGRGSYGYTF
>TRBD2|14|-|TRBV19|TRBJ2-7
TGTGCCAGTAGTATGGGACTAACCACCTACGAGCAGTACTTC
CASSMGLTTYEQYF
>TRBD1|14|-|TRBV5-1|TRBJ2-3
TGCGCCAGCAGCAGGACAGGGAACACAGATACGCAGTATTTT
CASSRTGNTDTQYF
>-|16|-|TRBV6-2/TRBV6-3|TRBJ1-5
TGTGCCAGCAGTTATAGCGGGGGGCGCAGCAATCAGCCCCAGCATTTT
CASSYSGGRSNQPQHF
>TRBD1|15|-|TRBV18|TRBJ1-5
TGTGCCAGCTCACCGGACAGGGTGGCAGCTCAGCCCCAGCATTTT
CASSPDRVAAQPQHF
>-|14|-|TRBV7-8|TRBJ1-6
TGTGCCAGCAGCCCCGGGACTTATAATTCACCCCTCCACTTT
CASSPGTYNSPLHF
>-|13|few|TRBV19|TRBJ1-2
TGTGCCAGTAATGGGCCCGGAAGCTATGGCTACACCTTC
CASNGPGSYGYTF
>-|13|-|TRBV2|TRBJ1-5
TGTGCCAGCAGTCGGGGGTGGATTGGGCCCCAGCATTTT
CASSRGWIGPQHF
>-|14|-|TRBV10-1|TRBJ2-5
TGCGCCAGCAGTGAGTCCGGGATGCAAGAGACCCAGTACTTC
CASSESGMQETQYF
>TRBD2|19|-|TRBV4-3|TRBJ2-1
TGCGCCAGCAGCCAGAGGCTAGCGGGAGGGCCGAGCTCCTACAATGAGCAGTTCTTC
CASSQRLAGGPSSYNEQFF
>-|13|-|TRBV6-4|TRBJ2-1
TGTGCCAGCAGTGAGAGTTACTACAATGAGCAGTTCTTC
CASSESYYNEQFF
>TRBD1|15|-|TRBV10-3|TRBJ2-6
TGTGCCATCAGTAACAGGGGTACTGGGGCCAACGTCCTGACTTTC
CAISNRGTGANVLTF
>-|14|-|TRBV5-1|TRBJ2-1
TGCGCCAGCAGCCCCCCGGACAATTACAATGAGCAGTTCTTC
CASSPPDNYNEQFF
>TRBD2|15|few|TRBV9|TRBJ2-1
TGTGCCAGCTCCCCGGGGGGGACTACCGACAATGAGCAGTTCTTC
CASSPGGTTDNEQFF
>-|13|-|TRBV3-1/TRBV3-2|TRBJ1-1
TGTGCCAGCAGCGTTAGACAACGCACTGAAGCTTTCTTT
CASSVRQRTEAFF
>TRBD2|15|-|TRBV11-3|TRBJ2-2
TGTGCCAGCAGCCTTAGCGGGGGGCACACCGGGGAGCTGTTTTTT
CASSLSGGHTGELFF
>TRBD1|19|-|TRBV6-9|TRBJ1-5
TGTGCCAGCAGTCCGTCGTATAGGGACAGGGGTAAAAGCAATCAGCCCCAGCATTTT
CASSPSYRDRGKSNQPQHF
>-|15|-|TRBV7-9|TRBJ2-1
TGTGCCAGCAGCCGGCTAGGGAGCACCTACAATGAGCAGTTCTTC
CASSRLGSTYNEQFF
>TRBD1|13|few|TRBV3-1/TRBV3-2|TRBJ1-6
TGTGCCAGCAGCCAAGCCGGGACAGGGCCCCTCCACTTT
CASSQAGTGPLHF
>-|14|few|TRBV5-1|TRBJ2-5
TGCGCCAGCAGCTTGTGGCAGGGTGAAGAGACCCAGTACTTC
CASSLWQGEETQYF
>-|15|-|TRBV11-2|TRBJ2-7
TGTGCCAGCAGCTTAGATCATCCAGGAAGCTACGAGCAGTACTTC
CASSLDHPGSYEQYF